This entry lists 28 T cell receptor beta chains sequenced from one sample in a study of technical replicates of blood from four donors listed by TCRdb under 2017. Receptors were amplified or captured by the immunoSEQ multiplex PCR assay. TCRdb stores this immuneACCESS table with in-frame sequences only. Part of the clones is absent; in the studies checked, under half of the shortfall reflects unresolved V genes, and no reason is known for the rest. This sample gives 60,000 to 90,000 clones in total; around nine tenths of them show up just once. Together, the top ten hold about 0.35% of the sample. The sample comprised T cells isolated from PBMCs. The receptor source for this set is a human donor in good health.

The count of this clone is one. The genes are TRBV27 and TRBJ1-3; D not certain. The V gene lost 4 bases and the J gene lost 2 bases, with 6 bases spanning the gap. Germline-derived CDR1 and CDR2 are MNHEY and SMNVEV (reference sequence). This CDR3 has 13 amino acids. The CDR3 region has the DNA TGTGCCAGCAGTTCCCCTCCTGGAAACACCATATATTTT. Translated, it gives CASSSPPGNTIYF.

The genes are TRBV6-5 and TRBJ2-1, with 9 bases aligning to TRBD2. V shed 6 bases and J 5 bases; nucleotides not matched to a gene: 8. Germline V lookup: CDR1 MNHEY, CDR2 SVGAGI. This CDR3 spans 15 amino acids. The CDR3 DNA reads TGTGCCAGCAGGCGGGAGGGCCTGTGGGACAATGAGCAGTTCTTC. Encoded protein: CASRREGLWDNEQFF.

The V and J genes are TRBV10-3 and TRBJ1-1; D is possibly TRBD1 (5 bases). Trimming took 6 bases from V and 11 from J, leaving 19 bases between them. Per germline, CDR1 ENHRY and CDR2 SYGVKD. This CDR3 contains 13 residues. CDR3 nucleotide sequence: TGTGCCATCAGGGGGACGGGGTGGGGAGGGGCTTTCTTT. Protein sequence: CAIRGTGWGGAFF.

J is TRBJ2-7 and V is TRBV27; D perhaps matches TRBD2 (5 bases). The ends were cut back, 3 bases at V and 1 base at J, with 13 bases in the middle. CDR3 size: 15 residues. Germline assignment: CDR1 MNHEY and CDR2 SMNVEV (reference sequence). CDR3 sequence (DNA): TGTGCCAGCAGTTTCTCGCCTAGCCGTTCCTACGAGCAGTACTTC. It encodes CASSFSPSRSYEQYF.

This chain connects TRBV27 to TRBJ2-1; D gene unclear. The ends were cut back, 2 bases at V and 15 bases at J, with 17 bases in the middle. Germline values: CDR1 MNHEY, CDR2 SMNVEV (reference sequence). The CDR3 totals 13 residues. CDR3: CASSLVSGGVRFF. Here the CDR3 DNA reads TGTGCCAGCAGTTTAGTCTCCGGCGGCGTTCGGTTCTTC.

This clone was observed once. The chain carries TRBV5-6 and TRBJ2-1; a possible D gene is TRBD2 (6 bases). Trimming pared 0 bases from V and 12 bases from J, leaving 13 bases between. Looked up from germline, CDR1 is SGHDT and CDR2 is YYEEEE. CDR3 length equals 13 residues. In DNA, the CDR3 is TGTGCCAGCAGCTTGGACTCGGGGGACCGGCAGTTCTTC. It yields the protein CASSLDSGDRQFF.

The chain employs TRBV18 and TRBJ2-2; 7 bases are a match to TRBD1. Germline CDR1 and CDR2: KGHSH and LQKENI. With V trimmed by 7 bases and J by 2 bases, 7 bases remained unmatched. This CDR3 contains 15 residues. The CDR3 coding sequence is TGTGCCAGCTTACGGACAGGTCAAAACACCGGGGAGCTGTTTTTT. The encoded protein is CASLRTGQNTGELFF. The variable domain in full, completed from reference TRBV18 and TRBJ2-2, reads NAGVMQNPRHLVRRRGQEARLRCSPMKGHSHVYWYRQLPEEGLKFMVYLQKENIIDESGMPKERFSAEFPKEGPSILRIQQVVRGDSAAYFCASLRTGQNTGELFFGEGSRLTVL.

The chain combines TRBV18 with TRBJ2-1; D may be TRBD2 (5 bases). The CDR3 covers 14 residues. The V and J ends lost 6 bases and 5 bases respectively, with 14 bases between them. Germline V lookup: CDR1 KGHSH, CDR2 LQKENI. CDR3 sequence: CASSPGILDNEQFF. The CDR3 DNA follows: TGTGCCAGCTCGCCGGGAATACTAGACAATGAGCAGTTCTTC.

The chain joins TRBV11-2 to TRBJ1-2; a weak D match, TRBD1 (6 bases). CDR1 is SGHAT and CDR2 is FQNNGV in the germline V gene. Trimming removed 5 bases at V and 7 bases at J, with 11 bases between. This CDR3 has 12 amino acids. Written as DNA, the CDR3 is TGTGCCAGCAGCGCCAACAGGGTTGGCTACACCTTC. This gives the protein CASSANRVGYTF.

The V and J genes are TRBV9 and TRBJ2-7; possible D gene TRBD2, 6 bases. CDR3 length: 13 residues. Trimming took 2 bases from V and 2 from J, leaving 8 bases between them. CDR1 is SGDLS, CDR2 YYNGEE, per germline. CDR3 in amino acids: CASSVGSPYEQYF. CDR3 nucleotide sequence: TGTGCCAGCAGCGTCGGGAGCCCCTACGAGCAGTACTTC.

The rearrangement links TRBV5-1 to TRBJ2-1; D gene ambiguous. The V end lost 2 bases, the J end lost 0 bases, and 9 bases lay between the germline ends. From germline, CDR1 is SGHRS and CDR2 YFSETQ. The length of the CDR3 is 15 residues. The CDR3 DNA reads as TGCGCCAGCAGCTTCCAGGATTCCTCCTACAATGAGCAGTTCTTC. Protein: CASSFQDSSYNEQFF.

This rearrangement joins TRBV11-2 to TRBJ2-1, with D perhaps TRBD2 (5 bases). V was pared by 2 bases and J by 0 bases, with 8 bases between. The CDR3 has 15 residues. Per the germline V gene, CDR1 is SGHAT and CDR2 is FQNNGV. As DNA, the CDR3 is TGTGCCAGCAGCTTAAGAGGGAGCTCCTACAATGAGCAGTTCTTC. This codes for CASSLRGSSYNEQFF.

V and J are TRBV7-9 and TRBJ2-2, with D maybe TRBD1 (6 bases). The CDR3 extends over 13 amino acids. V was clipped by 5 bases and J by 5 bases, with 9 bases between them. Germline CDR1 reads SEHNR; CDR2 reads FQNEAQ (reference sequence). CDR3 coding DNA: TGTGCCAGCAGCCCACAGGGAACCGGGGAGCTGTTTTTT. Its translation: CASSPQGTGELFF. The full variable domain, with the rest looked up from reference TRBV7-9 and TRBJ2-2, is DTGVSQNPRHKITKRGQNVTFRCDPISEHNRLYWYRQTLGQGPEFLTYFQNEAQLEKSRLLSDRFSAERPKGSFSTLEIQRTEQGDSAMYLCASSPQGTGELFFGEGSRLTVL.

The gene calls are TRBV4-2 and TRBJ2-1; D ambiguous. Germline CDR1 LGHNA, CDR2 YNFKEQ. The CDR3 length is 10 residues. V was cut by 2 bases and J by 12 bases, with 5 bases left in between. CDR3 in amino acids: CASSQNGQFF. The CDR3 DNA reads TGTGCCAGCAGCCAAAACGGGCAGTTCTTC.

V is TRBV7-9 and J is TRBJ1-4; TRBD1 matches 7 bases. Trimming at V came to 3 bases and at J to 7 bases, leaving 11 bases not matched to a gene. Germline-derived CDR1 and CDR2 are SEHNR and FQNEAQ (reference sequence). CDR3 length equals 16 residues. CDR3 residues: CASSFLDWGQPEKLFF. CDR3 nucleotides: TGTGCCAGCAGCTTCTTAGACTGGGGACAGCCTGAAAAACTGTTTTTT.

The rearrangement joins TRBV5-1 to TRBJ1-1, with D possibly being TRBD1 (6 bases). Trimming removed 0 bases from V and 4 bases from J, with 16 bases in between. The CDR3 runs to 16 residues. CDR1 is SGHRS and CDR2 is YFSETQ in the germline V gene. The CDR3 here is CASSLESSLQGTEAFF. The CDR3 bases are TGCGCCAGCAGCTTGGAGTCTAGCCTACAGGGCACTGAAGCTTTCTTT.

The V gene is TRBV27, the J gene TRBJ2-7; D gene unclear. The CDR3 contains 15 residues. The germline V and J ends were trimmed by 5 bases and 0 bases, with 14 bases remaining between them. CDR1 is MNHEY, CDR2 SMNVEV, per germline (reference sequence). The CDR3 loop reads CASSPHIADSYEQYF. Here the CDR3 DNA reads TGTGCCAGCAGTCCTCATATAGCAGACTCCTACGAGCAGTACTTC.

The rearrangement uses TRBV19 and TRBJ1-1, with 10 bases fitting TRBD1. This CDR3 is 15 amino acids long. The germline gives CDR1 LNHDA, CDR2 SQIVND (reference sequence). V lost 6 bases and J lost 5; bases outside the gene matches: 9. Written as DNA, the CDR3 is TGTGCCAGTAGGAAACGGGACAGGGGATTTACTGAAGCTTTCTTT. Encoded protein: CASRKRDRGFTEAFF.

The rearrangement joins TRBV5-4 to TRBJ1-4, with D unresolved. Germline loops: CDR1 SGHNT, CDR2 YYREEE (reference sequence). The CDR3 covers 14 residues. Deletions cut 1 base from V and 0 bases from J, with 4 bases between. The CDR3 nucleotides read TGTGCCAGCAGCTTGTCGGCAACTAATGAAAAACTGTTTTTT. This translates into CASSLSATNEKLFF.

The CDR3 DNA is TGTGCCAGCAGCGCCCAGGGGGGAGAGACCCAGTACTTC. It is translated as CASSAQGGETQYF. This chain joins TRBV7-9 and TRBJ2-5; a possible D gene is TRBD1 (7 bases). In germline, CDR1 is SEHNR, CDR2 FQNEAQ (reference sequence). This CDR3 comprises 13 residues. With 5 bases removed from V and 4 bases from J, the gap between germline ends came to 11 bases.

The chain links TRBV19 to TRBJ2-1, with D uncertain. The CDR3 is made up of 17 amino acids. The V and J ends lost 5 bases and 5 bases respectively, with 22 bases between them. The germline CDR1 and CDR2 sequences are LNHDA and SQIVND (reference sequence). CDR3 in DNA: TGTGCCAGTAGTTTCGGCCCGGAGATGGCCAGCAACAATGAGCAGTTCTTC. This gives the protein CASSFGPEMASNNEQFF.

This clone was counted once. The rearrangement links TRBV12-5 to TRBJ2-3; 7 nucleotides match TRBD1. Germline trimming cut 3 bases from V and 2 bases from J; bases unmatched to any gene: 2. The CDR3 is made up of 14 amino acids. Germline CDR1 and CDR2: LGHNT and FRNRAP. CDR3 bases: TGTGCTAGTGGTTTAGGACAGGACACAGATACGCAGTATTTT. It encodes CASGLGQDTDTQYF.

This sequence joins TRBV11-2 and TRBJ2-7, with a weak D call TRBD2 (5 bases). This CDR3 region has 13 residues. Germline CDR1 reads SGHAT; CDR2 reads FQNNGV. Trimming cost V 5 bases and J 6 bases, with 14 bases left between them. The CDR3 sequence: CASSPRREGEQYF. The CDR3 DNA sequence: TGTGCCAGCAGCCCCCGCCGAGAGGGCGAGCAGTACTTC.

The chain joins TRBV18 to TRBJ1-2, with a tentative D call TRBD1 (5 bases). The CDR3 is 15 residues long. CDR1 KGHSH and CDR2 LQKENI come from the germline V gene. Between the trimmed V and J ends, which lost 0 bases and 4 bases, there was a span of 12 bases. The CDR3, as DNA: TGTGCCAGCTCACCACCGGTAGGGGAATCCTATGGCTACACCTTC. Translating it yields CASSPPVGESYGYTF. The full variable domain, rest sourced from reference TRBV18 and TRBJ1-2, is NAGVMQNPRHLVRRRGQEARLRCSPMKGHSHVYWYRQLPEEGLKFMVYLQKENIIDESGMPKERFSAEFPKEGPSILRIQQVVRGDSAAYFCASSPPVGESYGYTFGSGTRLTVV.

V and J are TRBV6-5 and TRBJ1-2, with D tentatively TRBD1 (6 bases). The CDR3 has 15 amino acids. V lost 0 bases to trimming and J lost 7 bases, with 15 bases between them. CDR1 is MNHEY and CDR2 is SVGAGI in the germline V gene. CDR3 region: CASSYSYRQEGGYTF. The DNA for the CDR3 is TGTGCCAGCAGTTACTCCTACAGACAGGAAGGTGGCTACACCTTC.

The gene calls are TRBV9 and TRBJ2-3, with TRBD1 as a possible D gene (5 bases). Trimming removed 3 bases at V and 6 bases at J, with 11 bases between. The CDR3 extends over 13 amino acids. Looked up from germline, CDR1 is SGDLS and CDR2 is YYNGEE. CDR3 protein: CASSGHPGDTQYF. The DNA for the CDR3 is TGTGCCAGCAGCGGTCACCCAGGGGATACGCAGTATTTT.

CDR3 region: CASSPGLAGVEQYF. The CDR3, as DNA: TGTGCCAGCAGCCCGGGACTAGCGGGAGTCGAGCAGTACTTC. The V call is TRBV7-9, the J call TRBJ2-7; TRBD2 matches 14 bases. The germline gives CDR1 SEHNR, CDR2 FQNEAQ (reference sequence). The CDR3 covers 14 residues. With V trimmed by 5 bases and J by 6 bases, 3 bases remained unmatched. The whole variable domain, remainder taken from reference TRBV7-9 and TRBJ2-7, is DTGVSQNPRHKITKRGQNVTFRCDPISEHNRLYWYRQTLGQGPEFLTYFQNEAQLEKSRLLSDRFSAERPKGSFSTLEIQRTEQGDSAMYLCASSPGLAGVEQYFGPGTRLTVT.

The rearrangement joins TRBV27 to TRBJ2-7, with a tentative D call TRBD2 (5 bases). Trimming cost V 3 bases and J 7 bases, with 13 bases left between them. The CDR3 runs 13 residues. The germline gives CDR1 MNHEY, CDR2 SMNVEV (reference sequence). The CDR3 spells CASSLGYPGEQYF. CDR3 sequence (DNA): TGTGCCAGCAGTTTGGGCTATCCGGGGGAGCAGTACTTC.